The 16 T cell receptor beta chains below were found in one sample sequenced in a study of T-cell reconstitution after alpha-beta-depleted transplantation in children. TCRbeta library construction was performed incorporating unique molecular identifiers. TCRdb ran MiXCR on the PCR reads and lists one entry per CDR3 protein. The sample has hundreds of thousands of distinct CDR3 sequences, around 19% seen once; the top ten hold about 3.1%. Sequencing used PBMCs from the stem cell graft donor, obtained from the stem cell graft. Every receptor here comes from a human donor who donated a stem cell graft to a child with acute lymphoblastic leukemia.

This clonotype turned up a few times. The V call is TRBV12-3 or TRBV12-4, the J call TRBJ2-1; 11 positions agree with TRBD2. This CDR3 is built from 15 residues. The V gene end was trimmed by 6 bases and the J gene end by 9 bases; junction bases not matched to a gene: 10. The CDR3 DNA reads TGTGCCAGCAGCCCGGTAGCGGGAGGGCCGGGTGAGCAGTTCTTC. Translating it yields CASSPVAGGPGEQFF.

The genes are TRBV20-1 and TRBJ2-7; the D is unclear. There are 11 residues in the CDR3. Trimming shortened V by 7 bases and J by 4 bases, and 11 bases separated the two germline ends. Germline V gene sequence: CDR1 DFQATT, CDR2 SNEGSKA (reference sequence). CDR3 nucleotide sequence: TGCAGTGTTCCTACAAGGTACGAGCAGTACTTC. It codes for CSVPTRYEQYF.

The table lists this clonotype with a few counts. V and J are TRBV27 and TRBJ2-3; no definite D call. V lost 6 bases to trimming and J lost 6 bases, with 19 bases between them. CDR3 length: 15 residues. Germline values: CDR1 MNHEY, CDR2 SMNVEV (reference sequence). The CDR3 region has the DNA TGTGCCAGCAGGTCTAGGCAGGTATCTTGGGATACGCAGTATTTT. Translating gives CASRSRQVSWDTQYF.

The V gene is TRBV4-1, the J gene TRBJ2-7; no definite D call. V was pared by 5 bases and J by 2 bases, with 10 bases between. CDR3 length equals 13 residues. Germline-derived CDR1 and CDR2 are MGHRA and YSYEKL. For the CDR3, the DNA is TGCGCCAGCAGCTACGAAGTCCCCTACGAGCAGTACTTC. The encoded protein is CASSYEVPYEQYF.

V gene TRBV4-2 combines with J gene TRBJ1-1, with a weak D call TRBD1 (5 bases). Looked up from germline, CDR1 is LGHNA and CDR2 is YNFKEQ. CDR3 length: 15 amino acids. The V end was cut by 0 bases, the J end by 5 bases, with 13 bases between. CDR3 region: CASSQDTVGPTEAFF. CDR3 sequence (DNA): TGTGCCAGCAGCCAAGATACGGTGGGGCCGACTGAAGCTTTCTTT.

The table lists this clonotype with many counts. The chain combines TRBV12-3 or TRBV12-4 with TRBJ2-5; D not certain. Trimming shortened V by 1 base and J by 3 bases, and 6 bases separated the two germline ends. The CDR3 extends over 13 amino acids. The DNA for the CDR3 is TGTGCCAGCAGTTTAGGGACGGAAGAGACCCAGTACTTC. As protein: CASSLGTEETQYF.

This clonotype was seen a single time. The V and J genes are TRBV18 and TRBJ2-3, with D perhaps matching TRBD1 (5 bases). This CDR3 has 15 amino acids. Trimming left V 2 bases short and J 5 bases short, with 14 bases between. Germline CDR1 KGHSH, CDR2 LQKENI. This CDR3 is CASSPGRVEEDTQYF. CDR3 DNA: TGTGCCAGCTCACCAGGCAGGGTAGAAGAAGATACGCAGTATTTT.

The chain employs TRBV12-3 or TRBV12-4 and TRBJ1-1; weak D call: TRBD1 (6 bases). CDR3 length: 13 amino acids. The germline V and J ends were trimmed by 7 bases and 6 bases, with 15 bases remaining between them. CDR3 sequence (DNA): TGTGCCAGCACTTCCATGGGGGGCGCTGAAGCTTTCTTT. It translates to CASTSMGGAEAFF.

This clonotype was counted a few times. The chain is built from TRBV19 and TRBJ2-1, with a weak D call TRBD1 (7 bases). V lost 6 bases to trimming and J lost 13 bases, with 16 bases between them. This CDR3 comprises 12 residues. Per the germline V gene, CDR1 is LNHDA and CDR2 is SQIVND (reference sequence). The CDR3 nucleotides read TGTGCCAGTAGCCAGGGGGGTACTAGACAGTTCTTC. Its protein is CASSQGGTRQFF.

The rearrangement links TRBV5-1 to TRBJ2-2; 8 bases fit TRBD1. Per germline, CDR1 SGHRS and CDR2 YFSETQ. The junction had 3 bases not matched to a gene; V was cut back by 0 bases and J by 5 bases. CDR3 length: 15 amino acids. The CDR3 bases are TGCGCCAGCAGCTTGGCCGGACAGGGTACCGGGGAGCTGTTTTTT. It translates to CASSLAGQGTGELFF.

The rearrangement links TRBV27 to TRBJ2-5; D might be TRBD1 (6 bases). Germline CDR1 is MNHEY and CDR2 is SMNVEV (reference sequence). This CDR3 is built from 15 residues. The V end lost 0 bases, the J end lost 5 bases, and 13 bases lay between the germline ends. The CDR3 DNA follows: TGTGCCAGCAGTTTATCACTGGGGGCCGCGGAGACCCAGTACTTC. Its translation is CASSLSLGAAETQYF.

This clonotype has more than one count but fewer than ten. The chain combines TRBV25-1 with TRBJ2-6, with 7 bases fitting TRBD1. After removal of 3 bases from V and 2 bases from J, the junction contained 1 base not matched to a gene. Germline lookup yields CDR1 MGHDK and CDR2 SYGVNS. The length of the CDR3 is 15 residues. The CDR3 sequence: CASSEGQPGANVLTF. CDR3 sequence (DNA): TGTGCCAGCAGTGAGGGACAGCCTGGGGCCAACGTCCTGACTTTC.

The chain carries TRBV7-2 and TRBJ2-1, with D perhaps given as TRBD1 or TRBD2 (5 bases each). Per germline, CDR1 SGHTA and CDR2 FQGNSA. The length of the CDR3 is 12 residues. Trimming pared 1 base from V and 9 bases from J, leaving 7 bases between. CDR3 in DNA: TGTGCCAGCAGCTTAGAAGGGACTGAGCAGTTCTTC. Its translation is CASSLEGTEQFF.

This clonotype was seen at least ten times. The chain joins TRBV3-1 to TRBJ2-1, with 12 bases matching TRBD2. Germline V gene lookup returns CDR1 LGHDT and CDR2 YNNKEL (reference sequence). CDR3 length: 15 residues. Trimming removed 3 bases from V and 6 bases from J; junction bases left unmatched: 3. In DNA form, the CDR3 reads TGTGCCAGCAGCCATCTAGCGGGAGGGCCCAATGAGCAGTTCTTC. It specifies CASSHLAGGPNEQFF.

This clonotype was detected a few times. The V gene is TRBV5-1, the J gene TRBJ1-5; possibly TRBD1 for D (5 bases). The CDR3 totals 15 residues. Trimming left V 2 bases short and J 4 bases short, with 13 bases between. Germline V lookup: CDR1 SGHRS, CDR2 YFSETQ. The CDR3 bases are TGCGCCAGCAGCTTAACCGGGACGGAGAATCAGCCCCAGCATTTT. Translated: CASSLTGTENQPQHF.

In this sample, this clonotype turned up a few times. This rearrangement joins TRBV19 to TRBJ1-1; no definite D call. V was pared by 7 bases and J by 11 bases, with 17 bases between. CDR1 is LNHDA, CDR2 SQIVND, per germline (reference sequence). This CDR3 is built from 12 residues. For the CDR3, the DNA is TGTGCCAGTAAGGAGAGGAGGGTTGGCGCTTTCTTT. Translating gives CASKERRVGAFF.